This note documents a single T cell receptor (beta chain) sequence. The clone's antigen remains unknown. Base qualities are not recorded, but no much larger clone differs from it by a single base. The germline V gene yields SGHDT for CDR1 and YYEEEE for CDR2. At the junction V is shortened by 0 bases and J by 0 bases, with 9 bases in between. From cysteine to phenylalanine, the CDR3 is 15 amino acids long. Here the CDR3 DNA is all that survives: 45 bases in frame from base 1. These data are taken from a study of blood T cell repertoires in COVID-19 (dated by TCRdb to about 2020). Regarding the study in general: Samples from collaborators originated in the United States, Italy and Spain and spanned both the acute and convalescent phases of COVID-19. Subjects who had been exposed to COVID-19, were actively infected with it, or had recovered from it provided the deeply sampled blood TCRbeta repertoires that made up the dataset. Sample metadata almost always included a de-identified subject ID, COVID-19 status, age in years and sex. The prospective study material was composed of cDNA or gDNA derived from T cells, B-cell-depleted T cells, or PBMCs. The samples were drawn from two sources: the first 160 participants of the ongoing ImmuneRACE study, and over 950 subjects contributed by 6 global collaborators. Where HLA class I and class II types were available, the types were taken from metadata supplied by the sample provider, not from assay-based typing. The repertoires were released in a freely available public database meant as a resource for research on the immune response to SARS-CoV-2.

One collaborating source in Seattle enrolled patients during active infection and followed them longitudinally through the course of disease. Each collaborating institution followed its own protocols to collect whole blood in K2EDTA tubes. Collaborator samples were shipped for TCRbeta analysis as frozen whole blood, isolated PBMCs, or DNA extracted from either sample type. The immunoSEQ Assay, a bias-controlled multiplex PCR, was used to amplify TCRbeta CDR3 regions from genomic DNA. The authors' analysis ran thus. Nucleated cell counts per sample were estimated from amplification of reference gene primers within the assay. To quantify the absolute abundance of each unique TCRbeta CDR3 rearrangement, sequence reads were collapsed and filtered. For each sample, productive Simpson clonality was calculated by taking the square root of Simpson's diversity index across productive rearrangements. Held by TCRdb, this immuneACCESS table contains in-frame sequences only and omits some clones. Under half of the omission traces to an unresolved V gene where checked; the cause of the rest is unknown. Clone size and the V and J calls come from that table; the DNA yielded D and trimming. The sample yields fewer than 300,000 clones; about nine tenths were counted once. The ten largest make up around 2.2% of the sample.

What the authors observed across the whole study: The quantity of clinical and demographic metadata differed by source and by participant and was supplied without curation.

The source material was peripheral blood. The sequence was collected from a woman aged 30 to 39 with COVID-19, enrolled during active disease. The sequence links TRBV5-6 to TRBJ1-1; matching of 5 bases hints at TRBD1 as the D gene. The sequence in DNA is TGTGCCAGCAGCTTGGGAAACAGGATGAACACTGAAGCTTTCTTT. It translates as CASSLGNRMNTEAFF.